Listed below are T cell receptor beta chains from one sample, sequenced in a study of blood T cell repertoires in COVID-19. Sequencing was performed with immunoSEQ multiplex PCR; in TCRdb, only in-frame clones are kept and a portion is missing. This sample yields around 64,000 clones, of which 87% are seen a single time; roughly 18% belongs to the top ten. Source material: peripheral blood. These receptors all come from a woman older than 75 with acute or convalescent COVID-19. Both conserved end residues are part of each CDR3. D genes are given only for firm matches. Clone size appears in some rows only: once, few, many, or a class for an expanded clone.

TRBV2	.	14	TRBJ1-4	.	CASQKSGVPEKLFF	TGTGCCAGCCAAAAGTCAGGGGTTCCTGAAAAACTGTTTTTT
TRBV19	.	17	TRBJ2-3	.	CASTSTPYSGSVDTQYF	TGTGCCAGTACCTCTACCCCCTATAGCGGCTCTGTAGATACGCAGTATTTT
TRBV28	.	12	TRBJ1-4	.	CASSLRGEKLFF	TGTGCCAGCAGTTTACGGGGTGAAAAACTGTTTTTT
TRBV18	.	13	TRBJ1-1	.	CASSGALGTEAFF	TGTGCCAGCTCAGGGGCGCTGGGCACTGAAGCTTTCTTT
TRBV19	.	14	TRBJ1-1	TRBD1	CASSNQGAQTEAFF	TGTGCCAGTAGTAACCAGGGGGCGCAGACTGAAGCTTTCTTT
TRBV10-1	.	13	TRBJ2-3	.	CARHLGGQDTQYF	TGCGCCAGACATTTGGGGGGGCAAGATACGCAGTATTTT
TRBV3-1/TRBV3-2	.	15	TRBJ2-1	.	CASSPSWENYNEQFF	TGTGCCAGCAGCCCCAGTTGGGAGAATTACAATGAGCAGTTCTTC
TRBV14	once	14	TRBJ1-6	TRBD1	CASSDRAKGSPLHF	TGTGCCAGCAGCGACAGGGCGAAGGGTTCACCCCTCCACTTT
TRBV7-3	.	15	TRBJ2-1	TRBD2	CASSLLAGAHNEQFF	TGTGCCAGCAGCTTACTAGCGGGAGCGCATAATGAGCAGTTCTTC
TRBV6-2/TRBV6-3	.	16	TRBJ1-2	TRBD1	CASSRRLGQGIYGYTF	TGTGCCAGCAGCCGCCGGTTAGGACAGGGAATCTATGGCTACACCTTC
TRBV19	once	15	TRBJ2-7	TRBD1	CASRQGAGPTYEQYF	TGTGCCAGTAGACAGGGGGCCGGGCCCACCTACGAGCAGTACTTC
TRBV11-2	.	15	TRBJ2-1	.	CASSLRAGLYNEQFF	TGTGCCAGCAGCTTACGAGCAGGGTTATACAATGAGCAGTTCTTC
TRBV12-3/TRBV12-4	.	12	TRBJ2-5	.	CASSYYGETQYF	TGTGCCAGCAGTTACTACGGAGAGACCCAGTACTTC
TRBV6-5	.	14	TRBJ1-1	.	CASSYLQGGTEAFF	TGTGCCAGCAGTTACCTTCAGGGAGGCACTGAAGCTTTCTTT
TRBV3-1/TRBV3-2	.	15	TRBJ1-4	.	CASSHRQLRGEKLFF	TGTGCCAGCAGCCACCGACAGTTAAGAGGTGAAAAACTGTTTTTT
TRBV24-1	once	15	TRBJ2-5	TRBD1	CATRARQGAGETQYF	TGTGCCACCAGGGCACGACAGGGGGCGGGGGAGACCCAGTACTTC
TRBV7-8	.	13	TRBJ1-1	.	CASSSQGNTEAFF	TGTGCCAGCAGCTCTCAGGGGAACACTGAAGCTTTCTTT
TRBV7-8	.	13	TRBJ2-7	.	CASSLDRGYVQYF	TGTGCCAGCAGCTTAGATAGGGGGTACGTGCAGTACTTC
TRBV5-4	.	14	TRBJ1-3	.	CASSSPGTGNTIYF	TGTGCCAGCAGCTCTCCCGGGACTGGAAACACCATATATTTT
TRBV28	.	14	TRBJ2-7	TRBD2	CASSLRAGVYEQYF	TGTGCCAGCAGTTTAAGGGCGGGAGTCTACGAGCAGTACTTC
TRBV10-3	.	11	TRBJ1-2	.	CASTENYGYTF	TGTGCCAGTACAGAAAACTATGGCTACACCTTC
TRBV20-1	once	11	TRBJ2-1	.	CSAAGVDEQFF	TGCAGTGCTGCAGGGGTGGATGAGCAGTTCTTC
TRBV29-1	once	14	TRBJ2-2	TRBD2	CSVGSGGNTGELFF	TGCAGCGTTGGTAGCGGGGGGAACACCGGGGAGCTGTTTTTT
TRBV18	.	14	TRBJ2-7	.	CASSPSVFSYEQYF	TGTGCCAGCTCACCATCGGTATTCTCCTACGAGCAGTACTTC
TRBV28	.	14	TRBJ2-5	.	CASSPPGNQETQYF	TGTGCCAGCAGTCCGCCGGGAAACCAAGAGACCCAGTACTTC